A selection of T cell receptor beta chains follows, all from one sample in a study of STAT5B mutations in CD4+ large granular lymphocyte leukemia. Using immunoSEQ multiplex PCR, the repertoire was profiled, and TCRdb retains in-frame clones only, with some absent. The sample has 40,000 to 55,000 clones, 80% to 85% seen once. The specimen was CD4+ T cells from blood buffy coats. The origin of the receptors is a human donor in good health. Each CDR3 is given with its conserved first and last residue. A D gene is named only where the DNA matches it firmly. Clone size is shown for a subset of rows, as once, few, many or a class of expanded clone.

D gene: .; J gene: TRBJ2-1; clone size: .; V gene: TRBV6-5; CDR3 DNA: TGTGCCAGCAGTTACACACAGGGACGGGATGAGCAGTTCTTC; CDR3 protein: CASSYTQGRDEQFF
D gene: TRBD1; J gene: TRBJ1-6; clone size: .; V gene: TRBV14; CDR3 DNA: TGTGCCAGCAGCCGATGGGGACAGGGCAATTCACCCCTCCACTTT; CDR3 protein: CASSRWGQGNSPLHF
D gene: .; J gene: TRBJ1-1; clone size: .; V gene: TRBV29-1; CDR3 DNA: TGCAGCGTTGAAGGTCCAGGACTGAACACTGAAGCTTTCTTT; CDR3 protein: CSVEGPGLNTEAFF
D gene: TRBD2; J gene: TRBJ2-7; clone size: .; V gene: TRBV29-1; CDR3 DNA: TGCAGCGTGTCCGGGACTAGTTTTTCCTTCGAGCAGTACTTC; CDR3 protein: CSVSGTSFSFEQYF
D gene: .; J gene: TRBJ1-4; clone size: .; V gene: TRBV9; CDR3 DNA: TGTGCCAGCAGCCCCACCTTAGGGGATGAAAAACTGTTTTTT; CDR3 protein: CASSPTLGDEKLFF
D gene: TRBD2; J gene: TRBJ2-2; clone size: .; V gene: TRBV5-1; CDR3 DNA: TGCGCCAGCAGCTTTTGGACTAGCGGGACGTCCGGGGAGCTGTTTTTT; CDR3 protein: CASSFWTSGTSGELFF
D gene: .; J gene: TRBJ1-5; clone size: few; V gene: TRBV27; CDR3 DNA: TGTGCCACCAACTTGGGCGGCAGCAATCAGCCCCAGCATTTT; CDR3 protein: CATNLGGSNQPQHF
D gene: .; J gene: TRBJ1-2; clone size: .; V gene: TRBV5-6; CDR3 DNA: TGTGCCAGCAGCTCTTGGGACCGATACTATGGCTACACCTTC; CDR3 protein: CASSSWDRYYGYTF
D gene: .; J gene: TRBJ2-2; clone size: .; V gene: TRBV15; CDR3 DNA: TGTGCCACCAGCAGAGAAGGAGGGATAACCGGGGAGCTGTTTTTT; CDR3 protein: CATSREGGITGELFF
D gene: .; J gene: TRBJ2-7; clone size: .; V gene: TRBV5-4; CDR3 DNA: TGTGCCAGCCGCATAAGAGGGAGTGGGTACGAGCAGTACTTC; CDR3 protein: CASRIRGSGYEQYF